This T cell receptor (beta chain) was profiled in a study of T cells in Graves' hyperthyroidism and ophthalmopathy (dated by TCRdb to 2018 to 2020). About the study as a whole: Peripheral blood samples were taken at initial diagnosis, before any treatment was given. In about six Graves' hyperthyroidism patients, the study also compared T-cell repertoires from thyroid tissue with T-cell repertoires from blood. Prospective prediction of ophthalmopathy was tested in an independent validation cohort consisting of fewer than 20 hyperthyroidism patients and approximately 16 patients who later progressed to ophthalmopathy. TCR Vbeta CDR3 sequencing of 120 to 150 peripheral blood samples (about 45 ophthalmopathy, 75 to 85 hyperthyroidism and about 17 progressor patients) is reported in the paper. The roughly 100 discovery patients were divided at random into training and test sets in a 7:3 ratio. Once sampling was done, hyperthyroidism patients were given methimazole at a starting dose of 30 mg daily, whereas ophthalmopathy patients were given high-dose intravenous methylprednisolone. TCR V-J signatures able to tell the groups apart were searched for in a discovery cohort of some 100 patients, of whom 43 had Graves' ophthalmopathy and 55 to 65 had stable Graves' hyperthyroidism. Broad study findings and their caveats: Most expanded thyroid clonotypes (frequency above 0.001) were also detected in blood, a finding suggesting that blood repertoires may reflect thyroid immune responses. No statistical method was used to set the sample size in advance, and investigators knew the group allocation. Ophthalmopathy was separated from stable hyperthyroidism by a 13 V-J signature model, with approximately 85% sensitivity and approximately 84% specificity obtained in cross-validation and 80%/75% obtained in testing. In validation, the model predicted progression to ophthalmopathy a median of roughly 6.2 months before onset, with roughly 68% sensitivity and about 72% specificity.

The table lists this clonotype with a few counts. The antigen it recognizes is unknown. No base-level quality is on record; no much larger clone is a single base apart. Graves' hyperthyroidism was defined as stable when no progression to ophthalmopathy occurred over 18 months of follow-up. The hyperthyroidism patients were between 18 and 65 years old and newly diagnosed, with a disease duration of less than 2 months. The study excluded patients with uncontrolled infections, other autoimmune diseases, pregnancy or lactation. Clinical symptoms, serum thyroxine and TRAb, thyroid ultrasound, and orbital computed tomography formed the basis for the diagnoses. PBMCs were separated from approximately 10 ml of fresh peripheral blood using Ficoll-Paque density gradient centrifugation. Total RNA was extracted using Trizol reagent, and RNA quality was assessed on an Agilent 2100 Bioanalyzer. TCR beta CDR3 regions were amplified from RNA transcripts. A first-round RT-PCR of the TCR CDR3 used the HTBI primer set with the Qiagen OneStep RT-PCR kit. Libraries were constructed in a second round of multiplex PCR, after which size selection and purification were carried out. The libraries were sequenced on an Illumina HiSeq2000 using paired-end 100 bp reads. Per the authors' processing: SOAPnuke was used to process the raw data, with reads discarded if the reads contained adapters or uncalled bases, had a mean Phred below 15, or lacked an exact constant-primer or identifier match. High-quality paired reads were merged with COPE v1.2.5, and unique nucleotide sequences were defined as clonotypes. MiTCR v1.1 was used to align the clonotypes against IMGT TRBV, TRBD and TRBJ reference segments. The analysis included only V-J combinations with a frequency above 0.0001, which together covered 99% to 99.2% of the repertoires. A TCS score was defined as the ratio of F50 (clonal expansion) to E x V (chaos), with BLOSUM62-based TCRdist applied between CDR3 peptides within each V-J. Welch's t-statistics and random forest reduced several hundred V-J features to 10 to 15, which were used in a naive Bayes classifier (R e1071). TCRdb reworked the public reads: Q25 trimming with fastp, MiXCR clone assembly, productive beta chains retained. One record per CDR3 amino acid sequence lists the most common genes and DNA. The V and J calls and clone size are TCRdb's, not the authors'. The sample includes hundreds of thousands of distinct CDR3 sequences, with 14% observed a single time. About 10% of the sample is held by the ten biggest clonotypes.

The germline V gene (reference sequence) gives CDR1 as MNHEY and CDR2 as SMNVEV. Trimming costs V 2 bases and J 0 bases, and their ends lie 14 bases apart. The CDR3 measures 18 amino acids from cysteine to phenylalanine. Only CDR3 DNA is held: 54 bases, read in frame from base 1. The material sequenced was blood. This TCR was recovered from a woman aged 18 to 35 with Graves' hyperthyroidism. The rearranged chain carries TRBV27 and TRBJ2-6, with a weak D call of TRBD1 (5 bases match). In nucleotide form, the sequence is TGTGCCAGCAGTTTACAAGGGGCAGGGATCTCTGGGGCCAACGTCCTGACTTTC. It codes for CASSLQGAGISGANVLTF.